Shown below are 23 T cell receptor beta chains from a single sample sequenced in a study of patients and donors after allogeneic stem cell transplantation. A single record per CDR3 protein comes from TCRdb applying MiXCR to the RT-PCR reads. Of 920,000 or so distinct CDR3 sequences in the sample, more than 15% were seen once. Sequences were obtained from blood, either unsorted or a sorted T cell fraction (not recorded which). These receptor sequences come from a human donor who was either an allogeneic HSCT recipient or a stem cell or donor lymphocyte infusion donor (not recorded which). It is not recorded whose cells these are; they may come from a transplant donor.

The CDR3 is CASSQGSTLYGELFF. The CDR3 region has the DNA TGCGCCAGCAGCCAAGGATCCACCTTATACGGGGAGCTGTTTTTT. This chain connects TRBV4-3 to TRBJ2-2; no clear D gene. Deletions cut 1 base from V and 7 bases from J, with 13 bases between. Germline V CDR1 and CDR2: LGHNA, YSLEER. The CDR3 sequence is 15 residues long.

The table lists this clonotype with a few counts. The chain is built from TRBV20-1 and TRBJ2-3; TRBD2 matches at 12 bases. V gave up 6 bases and J gave up 8 bases; unmatched junction bases: 9. Germline-derived CDR1 and CDR2 are DFQATT and SNEGSKA (reference sequence). This CDR3 has 14 residues. CDR3 loop: CSAQLAGGSATQYF. CDR3 DNA sequence: TGCAGTGCGCAGCTAGCGGGGGGGTCGGCTACGCAGTATTTT.

This clonotype turned up a few times. This chain uses TRBV30 with TRBJ1-5, with 7 nucleotides matching TRBD1. The CDR3 extends over 14 amino acids. J lost 3 bases, V lost 3 bases, and 5 bases had no gene match. Germline lookup yields CDR1 GTSNPN and CDR2 SVGIG (reference sequence). The CDR3 sequence is CAWSQGQNNQPQHF. CDR3 in DNA: TGTGCCTGGAGCCAGGGACAGAACAATCAGCCCCAGCATTTT. Based on the CDR3 plus reference TRBV30 and TRBJ1-5, the full variable domain is SQTIHQWPATLVQPVGSPLSLECTVEGTSNPNLYWYRQAAGRGLQLLFYSVGIGQISSEVPQNLSASRPQDRQFILSSKKLLLSDSGFYLCAWSQGQNNQPQHFGDGTRLSIL.

The V gene is TRBV10-3, the J gene TRBJ1-5; D remains unclear. CDR1 is ENHRY and CDR2 is SYGVKD in the germline V gene. There are 13 residues in the CDR3. Deletions cut 3 bases from V and 6 bases from J, with 9 bases between. CDR3 coding DNA: TGTGCCATCAGTGATTTTGGTTTTCAGCCCCAGCATTTT. It translates to CAISDFGFQPQHF.

This clonotype was recorded a few times. The J gene is TRBJ1-2, the V gene TRBV6-1; TRBD1 matches at 11 bases. Trimming cost V 3 bases and J 6 bases; bases outside gene matches: 6. The CDR3 sequence is 15 residues long. The germline V gene encodes CDR1 MNHNS and CDR2 SASEGT. CDR3 in DNA: TGTGCCAGCAGTGAGGGACAGGGGGGGAAACATGGCTACACCTTC. It yields the protein CASSEGQGGKHGYTF.

This clonotype occurred a few times. CDR3 DNA: TGTGCCAGCAGTTACCTACCTAGGACTAGCGGGAGGGCCGGGGAGACCCAGTACTTC. Its protein product is CASSYLPRTSGRAGETQYF. The rearrangement uses TRBV6-5 and TRBJ2-5; TRBD2 matches 15 bases. The CDR3 is 19 amino acids. Germline CDR1 MNHEY, CDR2 SVGAGI. V lost 2 bases, J lost 5 bases, and 12 bases stayed unmatched.

J is TRBJ1-1 and V is TRBV29-1, with TRBD1 identical over 7 bases. CDR1 SQVTM and CDR2 ANQGSEA come from the germline V gene. CDR3 length: 13 amino acids. The V segment lost 2 bases and the J segment 5 bases; nucleotides outside the gene matches: 5. This chain's CDR3 is CSVENRGGTEAFF. In DNA, the CDR3 is TGCAGCGTTGAAAACAGGGGAGGAACTGAAGCTTTCTTT.

The chain has TRBV4-2 and TRBJ1-2, with D uncertain. Germline CDR1 reads LGHNA; CDR2 reads YNFKEQ. This CDR3 contains 13 residues. The ends were cut back, 2 bases at V and 6 bases at J, with 10 bases in the middle. CDR3 nucleotides: TGTGCCAGCAGCCAATCGGGGAGGGATGGCTACACCTTC. Residues: CASSQSGRDGYTF.

The chain is built from TRBV20-1 and TRBJ2-7; a weak D match, TRBD2 (7 bases). Germline V gene lookup returns CDR1 DFQATT and CDR2 SNEGSKA (reference sequence). The CDR3 is 14 residues long. Trimming cost V 3 bases and J 2 bases, with 14 bases left between them. The CDR3 here is CSASKGRGTYEQYF. CDR3 bases: TGCAGTGCTAGTAAAGGGAGGGGGACCTACGAGCAGTACTTC.

This clonotype occurred a few times. This rearrangement joins TRBV15 to TRBJ1-1, with a possible D match to TRBD1 (5 bases). The CDR3 runs 17 residues. V shed 0 bases and J shed 1 base, with 15 bases lying between them. Germline V lookup: CDR1 LNHNV, CDR2 YYDKDF (reference sequence). The CDR3 DNA reads as TGTGCCACCAGCAGAGAACCGCAGGGTTGGAGGAACACTGAAGCTTTCTTT. It codes for CATSREPQGWRNTEAFF.

The gene calls are TRBV30 and TRBJ1-2; perhaps TRBD1 as D (5 bases). The V end was cut by 4 bases, the J end by 5 bases, with 11 bases between. The CDR3 is 12 amino acids. Germline V gives CDR1 GTSNPN, CDR2 SVGIG (reference sequence). The CDR3 DNA reads as TGTGCCTGGACCGGGACCGGGTATGGCTACACCTTC. Its translation: CAWTGTGYGYTF.

The chain recombines TRBV5-4 with TRBJ1-1; D might be TRBD1 (6 bases). Germline V CDR1 and CDR2: SGHNT, YYREEE (reference sequence). The CDR3 runs 15 residues. V lost 0 bases and J 4 bases, leaving 13 bases between the germline ends. In DNA, the CDR3 is TGTGCCAGCAGCTTGGTAAGGGGGAGCGGCACTGAAGCTTTCTTT. This encodes CASSLVRGSGTEAFF.

This clonotype was found a few times. The rearrangement joins TRBV7-9 to TRBJ2-2, with 7 bases matching TRBD1. The V gene's germline CDR1 is SEHNR and CDR2 FQNEAQ (reference sequence). This CDR3 has 17 amino acids. Trimming at V came to 5 bases and at J to 1 base, leaving 10 bases not matched to a gene. The CDR3 nucleotides are TGTGCCAGCAGCGCCACAGGGGTCGGAAGGAACACCGGGGAGCTGTTTTTT. It yields the protein CASSATGVGRNTGELFF.

The rearrangement uses TRBV12-3 or TRBV12-4 and TRBJ2-1; 8 nucleotides match TRBD1. Trimming cost V 3 bases and J 8 bases; bases outside gene matches: 12. The CDR3 is made up of 16 amino acids. As DNA, the CDR3 is TGTGCCAGCAGTTTCCGGACAGGGAACCGTAAGTATGAGCAGTTCTTC. This translates into CASSFRTGNRKYEQFF.

The gene calls are TRBV29-1 and TRBJ2-2; D gene ambiguous. Trimming stripped 3 bases from V and 1 base from J, with 6 bases between. Germline CDR1 and CDR2: SQVTM and ANQGSEA. The CDR3 length is 13 residues. The CDR3 DNA reads as TGCAGCGTTGATGTGGGGAACACCGGGGAGCTGTTTTTT. It specifies CSVDVGNTGELFF.

This clonotype has more than one count but fewer than ten. This sequence joins TRBV29-1 and TRBJ2-7; D may correspond to TRBD1 or TRBD2 (5 bases each). V was clipped by 2 bases and J by 2 bases, with 13 bases between them. The CDR3 has 14 residues. Germline V gene sequence: CDR1 SQVTM, CDR2 ANQGSEA. The CDR3 is CSVETGTDTYEQYF. As DNA, the CDR3 is TGCAGCGTTGAAACCGGGACGGATACCTACGAGCAGTACTTC.

This clonotype has a handful of counts. The chain couples TRBV7-6 to TRBJ1-4; no firm D call. The CDR3 covers 16 residues. Trimming shortened V by 5 bases and J by 0 bases, and 13 bases separated the two germline ends. Germline values: CDR1 SGHVS, CDR2 FNYEAQ. The CDR3 coding sequence is TGTGCCAGCAGCCCGCGTGGCGTTGCAACTAATGAAAAACTGTTTTTT. The encoded protein is CASSPRGVATNEKLFF.

This chain connects TRBV2 to TRBJ2-7, with 8 bases lining up with TRBD2. This CDR3 comprises 13 residues. The trim removed 6 bases at V and 3 bases at J, leaving 4 bases unmatched. The V gene's germline CDR1 is SNHLY and CDR2 FYNNEI. The CDR3 nucleotides are TGTGCCAGCAGCGGACTAGCCCGCTACGAGCAGTACTTC. This encodes CASSGLARYEQYF.

This clonotype was counted only a few times. The chain recombines TRBV9 with TRBJ2-5; 12 nucleotides line up with TRBD2. CDR1 and CDR2 from the germline V gene are SGDLS and YYNGEE. V shed 2 bases, J shed 1 base, and the junction held 3 bases outside the gene matches. This CDR3 has 16 amino acids. CDR3 sequence reads: CASSVGTSGFQETQYF. The CDR3 DNA is TGTGCCAGCAGCGTGGGGACTAGCGGGTTCCAAGAGACCCAGTACTTC.

The chain employs TRBV5-6 and TRBJ2-2, with D uncertain. The V end lost 4 bases, the J end lost 5 bases, and 15 bases lay between the germline ends. Germline V gene sequence: CDR1 SGHDT, CDR2 YYEEEE. This CDR3 region has 15 residues. In DNA, the CDR3 is TGTGCCAGCAGCGTAGGTGGTTTTGATACCGGGGAGCTGTTTTTT. Protein product: CASSVGGFDTGELFF. Looking up the rest from reference TRBV5-6 and TRBJ2-2 gives the full variable domain: DAGVTQSPTHLIKTRGQQVTLRCSPKSGHDTVSWYQQALGQGPQFIFQYYEEEERQRGNFPDRFSGHQFPNYSSELNVNALLLGDSALYLCASSVGGFDTGELFFGEGSRLTVL.

The chain joins TRBV28 to TRBJ2-7, with 11 bases lining up with TRBD2. The trim removed 4 bases at V and 1 base at J, leaving 3 bases unmatched. The CDR3 loop spans 15 amino acids. CDR1 MDHEN and CDR2 SYDVKM come from the germline V gene. The CDR3 DNA reads as TGTGCCAGCAGTTACACTAGCGGGAGTTCCTACGAGCAGTACTTC. Amino acid sequence: CASSYTSGSSYEQYF.

This clonotype was seen more than once but under ten times. This chain links TRBV7-2 with TRBJ2-7; 7 positions match TRBD2. CDR3 length: 16 amino acids. Germline-derived CDR1 and CDR2 are SGHTA and FQGNSA. V dropped 1 base and J dropped 3; count of bases not matched to a gene: 9. The CDR3 coding sequence is TGTGCCAGCAGCTTAGAGTTTACTAGCGCCGTCTACGAGCAGTACTTC. It yields the protein CASSLEFTSAVYEQYF.

This clonotype turned up a few times. The chain uses TRBV12-3 or TRBV12-4 and TRBJ2-7; D not certain. Trimming cost V 6 bases and J 0 bases, with 12 bases left between them. This CDR3 has 14 residues. CDR3 coding DNA: TGTGCCAGCAGCCGTACTGCTAACTCCTACGAGCAGTACTTC. The encoded protein is CASSRTANSYEQYF.